These T cell receptor beta chains were read from a single sample in a study of T-cell memory formation after mild COVID-19. In TCRdb, the 5' RACE reads were re-called with MiXCR into one record per CDR3 protein. The top ten clones hold roughly 23% of a sample with about 290,000 distinct CDR3 sequences, more than 15% of them seen once. Source material: PBMCs or a T cell subset sorted from them (not recorded which). These receptors all come from a man aged 18 to 30 who had mild COVID-19 (a few samples of this study predate the infection). Cell type and time point are not known. CDR3s include the opening cysteine and the closing phenylalanine or tryptophan. A D gene is named only where the DNA matches it firmly. The size field is filled for only some rows; it gives once, few, many or a size class.

clone size	D gene	V gene	J gene	CDR3 DNA	CDR3 protein
few	TRBD1	TRBV5-5	TRBJ1-5	TGTGCCAGCAGCCCAGGGGGGGGGCGGCCCCAGCATTTT	CASSPGGGRPQHF
few	.	TRBV5-4	TRBJ1-3	TGTGCCAGCAGCTTGATTGGGTTTGGAAACACCATATATTTT	CASSLIGFGNTIYF
many	.	TRBV12-3/TRBV12-4	TRBJ1-2	TGTGCCAGCAGTTGGGGGGATGGCTATGGCTACACCTTC	CASSWGDGYGYTF
few	.	TRBV7-8	TRBJ2-1	TGTGCCAGCAGCTTTCGGGGGGCCTCCTACAATGAGCAGTTCTTC	CASSFRGASYNEQFF
many	TRBD2	TRBV6-2/TRBV6-3	TRBJ2-1	TGTGCCAGCAGCCCACTAGCGGGGGGGCCCAATGAGCAGTTCTTC	CASSPLAGGPNEQFF
few	.	TRBV12-3/TRBV12-4	TRBJ2-3	TGTGCCAGCAGCCGCTCGGACCCAACACCGATGAGCTGGCAGTATTTT	CASSRSDPTPMSWQYF
.	TRBD1	TRBV6-5	TRBJ2-1	TGTGCCAGCAGCCCGGGACAGGGGGCGAGACACAATGAGCAGTTCTTC	CASSPGQGARHNEQFF
.	.	TRBV27	TRBJ2-1	TGTGCCAGCAGTTCGCGCTCCTACAATGAGCAGTTCTTC	CASSSRSYNEQFF
.	TRBD2	TRBV20-1	TRBJ2-5	TGCAGTGCGCACTGGGGGAGGGGAGAGACCCAGTACTTC	CSAHWGRGETQYF
.	TRBD1	TRBV4-2	TRBJ2-5	TGTGCCAGCAGCCAGGACCCGGGACAGTTTCAAGAGACCCAGTACTTC	CASSQDPGQFQETQYF
many	TRBD1	TRBV29-1	TRBJ2-5	TGCAGCGCCGACAGGGGGGACCAAGAGACCCAGTACTTC	CSADRGDQETQYF
.	TRBD2	TRBV7-9	TRBJ2-3	TGTGCCAGCAGCTTCGGGACTACTAGCACAGATACGCAGTATTTT	CASSFGTTSTDTQYF
.	TRBD2	TRBV10-3	TRBJ2-7	TGTGCCATGCGGGGGGGCGGTTCAGGCGAGCAGTACTTC	CAMRGGGSGEQYF
.	.	TRBV14	TRBJ2-3	TGTGCCAGCAGCCAAGGGGGGTCTTTCACAGATACGCAGTATTTT	CASSQGGSFTDTQYF
.	TRBD1	TRBV12-3/TRBV12-4	TRBJ1-2	TGTGCCAGCAGTTTAGCGCTCGCAGGGGGGGGCTATGGCTACACCTTC	CASSLALAGGGYGYTF
.	.	TRBV12-2	TRBJ1-3	TGTGCAAGTCGGCACACCATATATTTT	CASRHTIYF
.	.	TRBV7-2	TRBJ1-1	TGTGCCAGCAGCCCAAGGGCCGGGGACACTGAAGCTTTCTTT	CASSPRAGDTEAFF
few	.	TRBV7-9	TRBJ2-4	TGTGCCAGCAGCGCCAAGGGGGTAGGCAAAAACATTCAGTACTTC	CASSAKGVGKNIQYF